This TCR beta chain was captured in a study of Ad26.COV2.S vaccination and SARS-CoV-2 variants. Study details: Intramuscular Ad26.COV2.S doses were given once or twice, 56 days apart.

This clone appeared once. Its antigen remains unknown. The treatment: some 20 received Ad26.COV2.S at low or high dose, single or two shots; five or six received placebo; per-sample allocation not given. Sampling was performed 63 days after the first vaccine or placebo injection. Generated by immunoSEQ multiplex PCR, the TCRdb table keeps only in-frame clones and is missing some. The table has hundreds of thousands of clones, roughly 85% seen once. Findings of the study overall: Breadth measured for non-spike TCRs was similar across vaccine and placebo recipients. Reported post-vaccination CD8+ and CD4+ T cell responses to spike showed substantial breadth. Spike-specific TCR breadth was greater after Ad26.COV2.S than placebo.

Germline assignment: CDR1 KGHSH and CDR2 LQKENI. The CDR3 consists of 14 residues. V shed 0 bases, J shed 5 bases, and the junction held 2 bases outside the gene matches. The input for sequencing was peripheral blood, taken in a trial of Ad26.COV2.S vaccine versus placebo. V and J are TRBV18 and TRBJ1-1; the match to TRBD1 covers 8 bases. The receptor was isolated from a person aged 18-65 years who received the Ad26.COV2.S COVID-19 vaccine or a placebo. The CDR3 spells CASSPPRGRTEAFF. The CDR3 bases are TGTGCCAGCTCACCACCCAGGGGGCGAACTGAAGCTTTCTTT.